These 4 T cell receptor beta chains were all obtained from the same sample, sequenced in a study of shared clonotypes between healthy human individuals. TCRdb's table, derived via immunoSEQ multiplex PCR, lists solely in-frame clones and lacks some. The repertoire has about 1.5 million clones, around 98% of them found once; the top ten carry about 0.42%. The source material was naive CD4+ T cells sorted from blood. Subset defined: CD45RA+ positively selected. These receptors all come from a man under 40 in good health.

As concerns this clone: Germline and junction disagree at one end, which may indicate a read error. The chain links TRBV6-1 to TRBJ2-7, with 10 bases fitting TRBD1. This CDR3 spans 14 amino acids. From germline, CDR1 is MNHNS and CDR2 SASEGT. CDR3 region: CASSPTDRGPWFHF. DNA for the CDR3: TGTGCCAGCAGCCCGACTGACAGGGGGCCATGGTTTCACTTC.

V usage is TRBV7-8 and J usage is TRBJ1-3; a possible D gene is TRBD1 (5 bases). V was trimmed by 5 bases and J by 5 bases, leaving 19 bases between them. Germline V gene sequence: CDR1 SGHVS, CDR2 FQNEAQ. The CDR3 spans 16 residues. CDR3 nucleotide sequence: TGTGCCAGCAGCCCAGGTGCAGGGCGAACCCGAAACACCATATATTTT. Its translation is CASSPGAGRTRNTIYF.

The V call is TRBV7-9, the J call TRBJ2-1, with 7 positions matching TRBD2. The CDR3 consists of 12 residues. Germline V CDR1 and CDR2: SEHNR, FQNEAQ (reference sequence). With 4 bases clipped from V and 15 bases from J, the junction kept 9 bases outside the gene matches. The CDR3 bases are TGTGCCAGCAGCTCCCAGCGGGAAGGGTGGTTCTTC. Protein: CASSSQREGWFF.

The chain carries TRBV5-1 and TRBJ2-1, with D maybe TRBD1 (5 bases). CDR3 length: 16 residues. Germline CDR1 reads SGHRS; CDR2 reads YFSETQ. Deletions cut 4 bases from V and 2 bases from J, with 16 bases between. This CDR3 is CASSPDKGITYNEQFF. DNA for the CDR3: TGCGCCAGCAGCCCGGACAAGGGGATTACCTACAATGAGCAGTTCTTC.